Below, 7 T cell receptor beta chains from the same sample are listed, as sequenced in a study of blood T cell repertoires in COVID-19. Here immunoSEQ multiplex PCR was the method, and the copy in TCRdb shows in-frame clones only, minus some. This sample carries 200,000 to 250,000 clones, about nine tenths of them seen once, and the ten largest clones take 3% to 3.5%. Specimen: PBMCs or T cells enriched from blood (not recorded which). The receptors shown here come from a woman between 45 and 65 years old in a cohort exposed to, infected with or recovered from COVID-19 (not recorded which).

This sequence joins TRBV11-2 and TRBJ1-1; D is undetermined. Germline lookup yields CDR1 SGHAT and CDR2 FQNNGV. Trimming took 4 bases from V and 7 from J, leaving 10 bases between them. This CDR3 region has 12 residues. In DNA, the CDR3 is TGTGCCAGCAGCTATAGGGCGGGTGAAGCTTTCTTT. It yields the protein CASSYRAGEAFF.

The CDR3 protein is CASSVAHLAGNNEQFF. The CDR3 DNA follows: TGTGCCAGCAGCGTAGCTCACCTAGCGGGGAACAATGAGCAGTTCTTC. J is TRBJ2-1 and V is TRBV9; 9 bases line up with TRBD2. Germline V lookup: CDR1 SGDLS, CDR2 YYNGEE. The CDR3 totals 16 residues. Losses at the gene ends were 0 bases for V and 5 bases for J; bases not matched to a gene: 6.

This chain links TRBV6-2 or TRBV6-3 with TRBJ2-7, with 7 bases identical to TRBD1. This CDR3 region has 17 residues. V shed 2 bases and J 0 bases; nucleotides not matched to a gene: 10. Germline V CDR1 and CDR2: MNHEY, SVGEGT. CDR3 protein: CASSYPLGQARSYEQYF. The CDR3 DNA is TGTGCCAGCAGTTACCCCCTCGGACAGGCGCGCTCCTACGAGCAGTACTTC.

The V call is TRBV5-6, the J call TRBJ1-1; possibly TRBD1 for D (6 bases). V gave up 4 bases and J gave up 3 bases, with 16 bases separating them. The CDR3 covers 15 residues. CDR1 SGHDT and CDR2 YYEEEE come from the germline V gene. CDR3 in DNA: TGTGCCAGCAGCCGAAGGGGGAGTCGGGACACTGAAGCTTTCTTT. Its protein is CASSRRGSRDTEAFF.

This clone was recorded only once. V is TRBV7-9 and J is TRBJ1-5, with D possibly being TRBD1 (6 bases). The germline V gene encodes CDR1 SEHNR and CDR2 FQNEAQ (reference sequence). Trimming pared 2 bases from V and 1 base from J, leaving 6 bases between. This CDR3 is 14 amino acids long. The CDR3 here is CASSLQGSNQPQHF. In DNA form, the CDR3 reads TGTGCCAGCAGCTTACAGGGGAGCAATCAGCCCCAGCATTTT.

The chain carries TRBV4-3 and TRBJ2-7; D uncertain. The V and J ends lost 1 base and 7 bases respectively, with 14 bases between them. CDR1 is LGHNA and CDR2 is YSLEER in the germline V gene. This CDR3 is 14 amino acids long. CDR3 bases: TGCGCCAGCAGCCAAGCGGGTGAAATGGAGGAGCAGTACTTC. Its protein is CASSQAGEMEEQYF.

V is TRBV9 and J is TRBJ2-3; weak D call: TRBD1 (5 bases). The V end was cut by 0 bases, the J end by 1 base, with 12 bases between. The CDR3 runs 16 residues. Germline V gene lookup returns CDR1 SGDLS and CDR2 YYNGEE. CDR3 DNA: TGTGCCAGCAGCGTAGAAGGGGTATCTGGCACAGATACGCAGTATTTT. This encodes CASSVEGVSGTDTQYF.